This passage covers 14 T cell receptor beta chains from one sample sequenced in a study of T-cell reconstitution after alpha-beta-depleted transplantation in children. The TCRbeta library incorporated unique molecular identifiers. Using its own MiXCR run on the PCR reads, TCRdb lists one record per CDR3 protein. The table records 100,000 to 150,000 distinct CDR3 sequences, 23% of them present only once. The sample consisted of PBMCs, mostly from graft donor cells, taken 180 days after TCRalphabeta/CD19-depleted stem cell transplant. These receptors all stem from a male patient between 2 and 9 years old who had a stem cell transplant for chronic granulomatous disease, so the T cells may come from the graft donor.

This clonotype was seen ten or more times. The rearrangement joins TRBV25-1 to TRBJ2-1, with no clear D. CDR1 is MGHDK, CDR2 SYGVNS, per germline. This CDR3 is built from 10 residues. V shed 4 bases and J shed 9 bases, with 4 bases lying between them. CDR3 loop: CASSAVEQFF. CDR3 nucleotides: TGTGCCAGCAGTGCCGTTGAGCAGTTCTTC.

CDR3 loop: CASSLKVPYGYTF. CDR3 in DNA: TGTGCCAGCAGCTTGAAGGTCCCCTATGGCTACACCTTC. The chain has TRBV5-6 and TRBJ1-2; D remains ambiguous. Germline CDR1 and CDR2: SGHDT and YYEEEE. The CDR3 extends over 13 amino acids. V lost 1 base and J 4 bases, leaving 8 bases between the germline ends.

The chain uses TRBV20-1 and TRBJ2-5; TRBD2 aligns across 13 bases. Germline V lookup: CDR1 DFQATT, CDR2 SNEGSKA (reference sequence). The CDR3 extends over 15 amino acids. The trim removed 3 bases at V and 3 bases at J, leaving 4 bases unmatched. The CDR3 region has the DNA TGCAGTGCTAGTTATGGGACTAGCGGGAAAGAGACCCAGTACTTC. It translates to CSASYGTSGKETQYF.

The V call is TRBV29-1, the J call TRBJ2-1, with a possible D match to TRBD2 (6 bases). In germline, CDR1 is SQVTM, CDR2 ANQGSEA. The length of the CDR3 is 17 residues. The V end was cut by 7 bases, the J end by 3 bases, with 25 bases between. CDR3 loop: CSAHSSKGGIIYNEQFF. CDR3 nucleotides: TGCAGCGCCCATTCGTCGAAAGGCGGGATAATCTACAATGAGCAGTTCTTC.

The chain combines TRBV6-2 or TRBV6-3 with TRBJ2-7; either TRBD1 or TRBD2 may supply D (6 bases each). V shed 2 bases and J shed 4 bases, with 21 bases lying between them. The CDR3 extends over 17 amino acids. Germline V lookup: CDR1 MNHEY, CDR2 SVGEGT. Written as DNA, the CDR3 is TGTGCCAGCAGTTACGGGTACGGGGGCGCAGTCAGTTACGAGCAGTACTTC. Its protein product is CASSYGYGGAVSYEQYF.

CDR3 residues: CASARGPDQPQHF. CDR3 sequence (DNA): TGTGCCTCCGCTAGGGGGCCTGATCAGCCCCAGCATTTT. The rearrangement joins TRBV15 to TRBJ1-5; 7 nucleotides match TRBD1. Unmatched junction bases numbered 9, after V lost 11 bases and J lost 5 bases. The length of the CDR3 is 13 residues. Looked up from germline, CDR1 is LNHNV and CDR2 is YYDKDF (reference sequence).

This clonotype occurred many times. The chain couples TRBV20-1 to TRBJ2-1, with 10 bases lining up with TRBD2. This CDR3 spans 15 amino acids. Germline V gene lookup returns CDR1 DFQATT and CDR2 SNEGSKA (reference sequence). Trimming cost V 6 bases and J 4 bases; bases outside gene matches: 9. The CDR3 nucleotides read TGCAGTGCGCCAGGACTAGCGGTACCGTACAATGAGCAGTTCTTC. Protein sequence: CSAPGLAVPYNEQFF.

This chain connects TRBV7-2 to TRBJ2-7, with 7 bases identical to TRBD1. The J segment lost 1 base and the V segment lost 3 bases, leaving 6 bases of the junction unmatched. The germline CDR1 and CDR2 sequences are SGHTA and FQGNSA. The CDR3 is 15 amino acids. The CDR3 DNA reads as TGTGCCAGCAGCTTTAGGGGGCCTTTTTCCTACGAGCAGTACTTC. This encodes CASSFRGPFSYEQYF.

This clonotype was recorded a few times. The CDR3 sequence: CASSPPSGVPTDTQYF. CDR3 bases: TGTGCCAGCAGCCCACCTAGCGGGGTCCCCACAGATACGCAGTATTTT. The chain combines TRBV5-5 with TRBJ2-3, with 9 bases identical to TRBD2. The germline CDR1 and CDR2 sequences are SGHKS and YYEKEE (reference sequence). This CDR3 comprises 16 residues. After removal of 4 bases from V and 2 bases from J, the junction contained 8 bases not matched to a gene. Filled out from reference TRBV5-5 and TRBJ2-3, the complete variable domain reads DAGVTQSPTHLIKTRGQQVTLRCSPISGHKSVSWYQQVLGQGPQFIFQYYEKEERGRGNFPDRFSARQFPNYSSELNVNALLLGDSALYLCASSPPSGVPTDTQYFGPGTRLTVL.

This CDR3 reads CASSLYGGTEAFF. CDR3 DNA: TGTGCCAGCAGCTTATACGGCGGGACTGAAGCTTTCTTT. The rearrangement links TRBV7-9 to TRBJ1-1; no reliable D call. Trimming left V 2 bases short and J 5 bases short, with 9 bases between. The V gene's germline CDR1 is SEHNR and CDR2 FQNEAQ (reference sequence). This CDR3 contains 13 residues.

The chain recombines TRBV6-2 or TRBV6-3 with TRBJ2-2, with 7 bases aligning to TRBD1. Trimming removed 8 bases from V and 5 bases from J; junction bases left unmatched: 5. The CDR3 contains 13 residues. Germline loops: CDR1 MNHEY, CDR2 SVGEGT. This chain's CDR3 is CASEDRLTGELFF. The CDR3 DNA sequence: TGTGCCAGCGAGGACAGGTTGACCGGGGAGCTGTTTTTT.

The chain couples TRBV12-3 or TRBV12-4 to TRBJ2-3, with 7 bases lining up with TRBD2. The J segment lost 6 bases and the V segment lost 2 bases, leaving 11 bases of the junction unmatched. CDR3 length: 16 residues. In nucleotides, the CDR3 is TGTGCCAGCAGTTTATCAGCGGGACCGGGGTGGGATACGCAGTATTTT. It translates to CASSLSAGPGWDTQYF.

CDR3 nucleotides: TGTGCCAGCGGGCCAGGGAGTCATCAGGGTAGGACCCGGCAGACCCAGTACTTC. Its protein product is CASGPGSHQGRTRQTQYF. The chain recombines TRBV6-1 with TRBJ2-5; D may correspond to TRBD1 or TRBD2 (5 bases each). Germline CDR1 is MNHNS and CDR2 is SASEGT. CDR3 length: 18 amino acids. Trimming left V 8 bases short and J 6 bases short, with 31 bases between.

This clonotype has a count of ten or more. The chain employs TRBV6-5 and TRBJ1-2, with D possibly being TRBD1 (6 bases). The V gene lost 0 bases and the J gene lost 5 bases, with 10 bases spanning the gap. The germline V gene encodes CDR1 MNHEY and CDR2 SVGAGI. This CDR3 comprises 14 residues. The chain's CDR3 is CASSYSGGRYGYTF. CDR3 DNA: TGTGCCAGCAGTTACTCGGGGGGCCGGTATGGCTACACCTTC.